The 5 T cell receptor beta chains presented below share a single source sample, sequenced in a study of cytotoxic CD8 clonotypes in ibrutinib-treated CLL. The protocol was immunoSEQ multiplex PCR, while the TCRdb copy is restricted to in-frame clones and leaves out a portion. The repertoire holds tens of thousands of clones, with approximately 80% as singletons. The source material was PBMCs, sampled at disease progression, from a patient treated with ibrutinib. All receptors come from a human donor with chronic lymphocytic leukemia.

V is TRBV30 and J is TRBJ2-7; no clear D gene. The CDR3 extends over 12 amino acids. CDR1 GTSNPN and CDR2 SVGIG come from the germline V gene (reference sequence). This CDR3 is CGVSINSYEQYF. The CDR3 DNA reads as TGTGGCGTGTCCATCAACTCCTACGAGCAGTACTTC.

V usage is TRBV11-3 and J usage is TRBJ2-1; TRBD2 agrees at 10 bases. The CDR3 extends over 16 amino acids. Losses at the gene ends were 5 bases for V and 1 base for J; bases not matched to a gene: 5. Germline-derived CDR1 and CDR2 are SGHNT and YENEEA. CDR3 nucleotide sequence: TGTGCCAGCAGCCCCCATAGCGGGAGGTCCTACAATGAGCAGTTCTTC. As protein: CASSPHSGRSYNEQFF.

The chain combines TRBV30 with TRBJ1-2; TRBD1 might be the D (6 bases). This CDR3 has 13 residues. The germline V gene encodes CDR1 GTSNPN and CDR2 SVGIG (reference sequence). V was trimmed by 2 bases and J by 4 bases, leaving 11 bases between them. CDR3 residues: CAWSRGARYGYTF. CDR3 sequence (DNA): TGTGCCTGGAGTCGGGGGGCCCGCTATGGCTACACCTTC.

The J gene is TRBJ1-3, the V gene TRBV5-1; D is undetermined. This CDR3 contains 16 residues. CDR1 is SGHRS and CDR2 is YFSETQ in the germline V gene. V was clipped by 0 bases and J by 0 bases, with 10 bases between them. The CDR3 loop is CASSLGHATSGNTIYF. The CDR3 DNA reads as TGCGCCAGCAGCTTGGGACACGCCACCTCTGGAAACACCATATATTTT.

This clone turned up a few times. The rearrangement links TRBV6-1 to TRBJ1-5; unclear D gene. The CDR3 covers 12 residues. CDR1 is MNHNS and CDR2 is SASEGT in the germline V gene. Deletions cut 5 bases from V and 7 bases from J, with 9 bases between. CDR3 sequence reads: CASSRHGQPQHF. The CDR3 DNA reads as TGTGCCAGCAGTCGGCATGGCCAGCCCCAGCATTTT.